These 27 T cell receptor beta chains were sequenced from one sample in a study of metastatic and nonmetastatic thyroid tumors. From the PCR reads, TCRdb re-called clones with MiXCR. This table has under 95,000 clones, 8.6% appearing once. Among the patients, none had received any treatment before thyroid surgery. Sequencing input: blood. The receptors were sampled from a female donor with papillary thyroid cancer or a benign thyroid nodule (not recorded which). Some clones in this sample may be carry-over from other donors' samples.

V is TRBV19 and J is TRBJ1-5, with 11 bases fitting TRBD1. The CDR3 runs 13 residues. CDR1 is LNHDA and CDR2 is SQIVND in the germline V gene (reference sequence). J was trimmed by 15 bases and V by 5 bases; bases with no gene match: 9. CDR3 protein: CASSPSDRGLGHF. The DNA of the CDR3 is TGTGCCAGTAGTCCTTCGGACAGGGGGCTGGGGCATTTT.

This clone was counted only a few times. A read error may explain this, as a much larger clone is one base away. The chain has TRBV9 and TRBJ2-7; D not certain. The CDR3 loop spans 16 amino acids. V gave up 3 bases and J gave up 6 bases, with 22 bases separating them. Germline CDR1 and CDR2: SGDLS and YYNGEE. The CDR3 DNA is TGTGCCAGCAGCGGGCAACCGGTACAAGGGTTAGGCGAGCAGTACTTC. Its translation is CASSGQPVQGLGEQYF.

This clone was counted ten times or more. The CDR3 spells CASSPYRDSYNEQFF. CDR3 nucleotide sequence: TGTGCCAGCAGCCCATACCGTGACTCCTACAATGAGCAGTTCTTC. V usage is TRBV9 and J usage is TRBJ2-1, with unresolved D. The CDR3 is 15 amino acids. Per germline, CDR1 SGDLS and CDR2 YYNGEE. V dropped 4 bases and J dropped 0 bases, with 11 bases sitting between them.

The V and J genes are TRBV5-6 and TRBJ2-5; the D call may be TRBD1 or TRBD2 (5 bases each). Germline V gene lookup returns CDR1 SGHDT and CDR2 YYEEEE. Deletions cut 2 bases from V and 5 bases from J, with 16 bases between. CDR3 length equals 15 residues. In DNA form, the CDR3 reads TGTGCCAGCAGCTTCGGACTCGCTTGGGGGGAGACCCAGTACTTC. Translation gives CASSFGLAWGETQYF.

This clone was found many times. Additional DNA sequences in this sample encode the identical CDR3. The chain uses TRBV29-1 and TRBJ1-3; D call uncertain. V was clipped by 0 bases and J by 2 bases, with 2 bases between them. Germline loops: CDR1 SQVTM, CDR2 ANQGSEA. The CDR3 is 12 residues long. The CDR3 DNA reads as TGCAGCGTTGAAGAGACTGGAAACACCATATATTTT. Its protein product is CSVEETGNTIYF.

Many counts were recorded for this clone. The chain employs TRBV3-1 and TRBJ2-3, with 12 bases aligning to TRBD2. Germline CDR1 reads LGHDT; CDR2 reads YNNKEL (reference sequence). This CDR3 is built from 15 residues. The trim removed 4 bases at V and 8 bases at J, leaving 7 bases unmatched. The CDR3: CASSPLGLAGPTQYF. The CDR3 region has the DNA TGTGCCAGCAGCCCGCTCGGACTAGCGGGACCTACGCAGTATTTT.

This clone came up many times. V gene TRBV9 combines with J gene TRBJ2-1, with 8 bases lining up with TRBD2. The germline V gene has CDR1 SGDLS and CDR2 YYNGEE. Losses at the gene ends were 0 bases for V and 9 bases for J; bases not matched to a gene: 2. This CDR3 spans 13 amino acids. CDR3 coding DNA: TGTGCCAGCAGCGTAGAACGGGGGGGTGAGCAGTTCTTC. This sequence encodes CASSVERGGEQFF. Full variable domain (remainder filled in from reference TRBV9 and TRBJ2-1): DSGVTQTPKHLITATGQRVTLRCSPRSGDLSVYWYQQSLDQGLQFLIQYYNGEERAKGNILERFSAQQFPDLHSELNLSSLELGDSALYFCASSVERGGEQFFGPGTRLTVL.

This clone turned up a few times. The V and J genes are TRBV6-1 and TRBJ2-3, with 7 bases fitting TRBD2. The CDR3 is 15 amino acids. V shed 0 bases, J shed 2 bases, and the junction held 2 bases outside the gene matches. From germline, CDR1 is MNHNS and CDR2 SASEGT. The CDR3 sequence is CASSEAGLNTDTQYF. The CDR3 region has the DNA TGTGCCAGCAGTGAAGCGGGACTAAACACAGATACGCAGTATTTT.

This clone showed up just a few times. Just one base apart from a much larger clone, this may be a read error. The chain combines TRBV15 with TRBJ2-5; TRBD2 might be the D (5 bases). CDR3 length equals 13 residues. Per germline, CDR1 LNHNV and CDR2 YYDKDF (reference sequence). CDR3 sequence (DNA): TGTGCCACCAGAAGAGTTGCGGGAGAGACCCAGTACTTC. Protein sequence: CATRRVAGETQYF.

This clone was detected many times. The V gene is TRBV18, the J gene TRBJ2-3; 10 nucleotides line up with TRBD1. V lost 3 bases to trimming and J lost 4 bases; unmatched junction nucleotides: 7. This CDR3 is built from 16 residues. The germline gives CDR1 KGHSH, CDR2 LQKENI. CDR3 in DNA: TGTGCCAGCTCACCTTCCGGGACAGGGGTGCCAGATACGCAGTATTTT. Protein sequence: CASSPSGTGVPDTQYF.

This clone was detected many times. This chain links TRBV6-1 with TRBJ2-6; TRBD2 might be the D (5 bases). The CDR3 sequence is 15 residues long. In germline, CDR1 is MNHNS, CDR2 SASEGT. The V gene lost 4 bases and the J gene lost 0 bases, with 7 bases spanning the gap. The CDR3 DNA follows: TGTGCCAGCAGTGTCCGGGACTCTGGGGCCAACGTCCTGACTTTC. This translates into CASSVRDSGANVLTF.

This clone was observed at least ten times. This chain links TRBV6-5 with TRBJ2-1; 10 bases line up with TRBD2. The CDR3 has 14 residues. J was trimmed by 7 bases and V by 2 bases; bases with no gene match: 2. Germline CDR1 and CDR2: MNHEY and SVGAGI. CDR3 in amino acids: CASSYPGLANEQFF. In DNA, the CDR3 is TGTGCCAGCAGTTACCCGGGACTAGCGAATGAGCAGTTCTTC.

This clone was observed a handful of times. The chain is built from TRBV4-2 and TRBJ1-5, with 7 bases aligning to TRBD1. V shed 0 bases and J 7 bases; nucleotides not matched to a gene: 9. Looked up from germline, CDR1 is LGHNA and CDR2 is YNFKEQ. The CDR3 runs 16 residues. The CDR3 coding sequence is TGTGCCAGCAGCCAAGACGGAACAGGGGCGGGACAGCCCCAGCATTTT. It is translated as CASSQDGTGAGQPQHF.

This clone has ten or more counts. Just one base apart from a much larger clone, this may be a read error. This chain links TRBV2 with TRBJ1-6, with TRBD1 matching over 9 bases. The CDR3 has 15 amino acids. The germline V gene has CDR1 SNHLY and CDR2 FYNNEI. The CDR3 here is CASRLQGADNSPLYF. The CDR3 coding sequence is TGTGCCAGCAGATTACAGGGGGCGGACAATTCACCCCTCTACTTT.

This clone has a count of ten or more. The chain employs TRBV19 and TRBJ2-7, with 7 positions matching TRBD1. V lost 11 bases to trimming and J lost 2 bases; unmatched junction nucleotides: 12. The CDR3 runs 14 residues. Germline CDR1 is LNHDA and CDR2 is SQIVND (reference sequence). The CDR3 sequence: CALRPGDSPYEQYF. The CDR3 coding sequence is TGTGCCCTCCGACCCGGGGACAGCCCCTACGAGCAGTACTTC.

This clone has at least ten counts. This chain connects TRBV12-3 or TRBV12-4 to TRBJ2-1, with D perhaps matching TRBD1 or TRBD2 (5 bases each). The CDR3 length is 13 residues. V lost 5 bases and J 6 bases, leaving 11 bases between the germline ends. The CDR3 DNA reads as TGTGCCAGCAGTGCCGGGGCCGGCAATGAGCAGTTCTTC. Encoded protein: CASSAGAGNEQFF.

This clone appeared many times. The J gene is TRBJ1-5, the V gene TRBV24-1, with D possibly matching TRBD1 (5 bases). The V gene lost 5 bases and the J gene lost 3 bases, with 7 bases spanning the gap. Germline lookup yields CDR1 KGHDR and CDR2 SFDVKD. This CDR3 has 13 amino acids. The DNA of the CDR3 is TGTGCCACCAGTGGGGGGACCAATCAGCCCCAGCATTTT. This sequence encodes CATSGGTNQPQHF.

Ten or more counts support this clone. The CDR3 reads CASSLSGYEQYF. The CDR3 coding sequence is TGCGCCAGCAGTTTGTCAGGTTACGAGCAGTACTTC. The chain uses TRBV5-1 and TRBJ2-7; D gene uncertain. V dropped 5 bases and J dropped 4 bases, with 10 bases sitting between them. This CDR3 is built from 12 residues. Germline V gives CDR1 SGHRS, CDR2 YFSETQ.

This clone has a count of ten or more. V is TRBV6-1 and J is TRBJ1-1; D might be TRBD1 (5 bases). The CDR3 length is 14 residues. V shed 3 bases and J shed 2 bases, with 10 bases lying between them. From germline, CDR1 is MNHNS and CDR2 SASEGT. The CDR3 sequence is CASSETVPNTEAFF. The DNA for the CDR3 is TGTGCCAGCAGTGAGACAGTACCTAACACTGAAGCTTTCTTT.

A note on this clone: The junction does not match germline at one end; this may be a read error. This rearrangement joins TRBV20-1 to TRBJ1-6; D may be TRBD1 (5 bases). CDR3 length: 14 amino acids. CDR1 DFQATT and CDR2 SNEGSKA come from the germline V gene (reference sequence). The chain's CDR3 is CSAGDERGIGPLHF. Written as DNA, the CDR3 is TGCAGTGCTGGAGACGAACGGGGGATCGGGCCCCTCCACTTT.

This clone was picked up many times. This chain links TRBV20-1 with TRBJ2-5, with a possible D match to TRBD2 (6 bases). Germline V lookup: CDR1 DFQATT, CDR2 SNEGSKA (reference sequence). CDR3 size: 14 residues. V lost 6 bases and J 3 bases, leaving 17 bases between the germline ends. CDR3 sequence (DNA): TGCAGTGCCCGCGGGGCGGACGGGAAAGAGACCCAGTACTTC. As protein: CSARGADGKETQYF.

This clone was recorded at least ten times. CDR3 nucleotides: TGCAGTGCTAGTGGGACCGCAGTCCGCAGGGACACTGAAGCTTTCTTT. As protein: CSASGTAVRRDTEAFF. J is TRBJ1-1 and V is TRBV20-1; the D gene is possibly TRBD1 (5 bases). V dropped 3 bases and J dropped 3 bases, with 20 bases sitting between them. Germline V CDR1 and CDR2: DFQATT, SNEGSKA (reference sequence). This CDR3 has 16 amino acids.

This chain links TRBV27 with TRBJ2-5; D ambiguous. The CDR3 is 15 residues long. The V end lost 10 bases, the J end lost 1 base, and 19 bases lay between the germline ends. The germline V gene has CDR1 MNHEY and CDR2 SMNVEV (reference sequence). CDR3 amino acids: CATAAQKTGQETQYF. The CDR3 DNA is TGTGCCACCGCCGCCCAAAAGACTGGCCAAGAGACCCAGTACTTC.

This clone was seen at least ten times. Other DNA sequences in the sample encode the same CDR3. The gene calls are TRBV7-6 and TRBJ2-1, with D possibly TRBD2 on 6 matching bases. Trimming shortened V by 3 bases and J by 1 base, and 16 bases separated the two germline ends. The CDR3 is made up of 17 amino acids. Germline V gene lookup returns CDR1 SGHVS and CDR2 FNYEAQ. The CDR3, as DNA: TGTGCCAGCAGCTTGTTCGGGGGTCTGGGGTCCTACAATGAGCAGTTCTTC. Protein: CASSLFGGLGSYNEQFF.

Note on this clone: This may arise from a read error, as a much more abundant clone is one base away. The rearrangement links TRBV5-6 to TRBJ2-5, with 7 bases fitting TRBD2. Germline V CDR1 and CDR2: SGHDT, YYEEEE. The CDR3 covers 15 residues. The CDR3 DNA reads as TGTGCCAGCAGCTCCCCTTTGGCGGGGGAAGATACCCAGTACTTC. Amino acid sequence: CASSSPLAGEDTQYF.

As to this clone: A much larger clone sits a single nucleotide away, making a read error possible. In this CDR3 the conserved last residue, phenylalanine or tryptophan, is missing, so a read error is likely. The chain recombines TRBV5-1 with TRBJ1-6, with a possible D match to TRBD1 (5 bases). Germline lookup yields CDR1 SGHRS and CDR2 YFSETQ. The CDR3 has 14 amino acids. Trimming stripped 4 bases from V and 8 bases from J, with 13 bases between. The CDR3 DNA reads TGCGCCAGCAGCCCCTCGGGACCCGATTCACCCCTCCACCTT. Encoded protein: CASSPSGPDSPLHL.

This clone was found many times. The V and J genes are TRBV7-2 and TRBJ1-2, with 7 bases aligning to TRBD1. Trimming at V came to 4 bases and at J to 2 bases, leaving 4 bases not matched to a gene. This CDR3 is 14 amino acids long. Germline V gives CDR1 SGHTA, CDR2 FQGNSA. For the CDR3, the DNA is TGTGCCAGCAGCTCCAGGGGGGGAAACTATGGCTACACCTTC. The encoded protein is CASSSRGGNYGYTF. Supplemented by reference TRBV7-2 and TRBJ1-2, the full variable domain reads GAGVSQSPSNKVTEKGKDVELRCDPISGHTALYWYRQSLGQGLEFLIYFQGNSAPDKSGLPSDRFSAERTGGSVSTLTIQRTQQEDSAVYLCASSSRGGNYGYTFGSGTRLTVV.